This TCR beta chain was obtained from a study of blood T cell repertoires in COVID-19. Study in general: Acute and convalescent COVID-19 specimens originated in the United States, Italy and Spain.

Trimming took 3 bases from V and 3 from J, leaving 9 bases between them. Germline assignment: CDR1 MNHNS and CDR2 SASEGT. The CDR3 is 14 residues long. Recruitment covered 20 to 25 US areas and drew participants whose ages spanned roughly 18 to 90 years. Those designated as exposed participants met a COVID-19 case within 2 weeks before study entry. Original handling: Amplification of reference gene primers provided the estimated nucleated cell counts. Sequenced by immunoSEQ multiplex PCR; TCRdb stores in-frame clones only, minus some. That table supplies the V and J calls and clone size; D and trimming were determined from the DNA. The sample lists 350,000 to 450,000 clones, 80% to 95% seen once, with more than 0.85% in the top ten.

Material: PBMCs or T cells enriched from blood (not recorded which). The chain joins TRBV6-1 to TRBJ1-3; D is uncertain. The TCR comes from a woman aged 40 to 50 who had been exposed to COVID-19. CDR3 sequence reads: CASSDSGYGNTIYF. The CDR3 coding sequence is TGTGCCAGCAGTGATTCGGGTTATGGAAACACCATATATTTT.